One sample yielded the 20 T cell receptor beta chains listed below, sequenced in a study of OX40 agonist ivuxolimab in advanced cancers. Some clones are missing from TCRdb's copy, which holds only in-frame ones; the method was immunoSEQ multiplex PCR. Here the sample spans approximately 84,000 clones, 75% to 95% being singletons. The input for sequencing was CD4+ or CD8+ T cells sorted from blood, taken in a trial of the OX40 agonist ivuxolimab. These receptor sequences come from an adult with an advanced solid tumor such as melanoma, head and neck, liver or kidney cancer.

Here the CDR3 DNA reads TGCGCCAGCAGCCAAGCCGACGCCGGGGTAGGAATCGGCAAAAACATTCAGTACTTC. The encoded protein is CASSQADAGVGIGKNIQYF. The genes are TRBV4-3 and TRBJ2-4, with a tentative D call TRBD2 (5 bases). In germline, CDR1 is LGHNA, CDR2 YSLEER. The CDR3 is 19 amino acids. V shed 1 base and J shed 3 bases, with 22 bases lying between them.

CDR3 amino acids: CASSSDRGNQPQHF. CDR3 DNA: TGTGCCAGCAGTTCCGACAGAGGCAATCAGCCCCAGCATTTT. The chain links TRBV2 to TRBJ1-5; weak D call: TRBD1 (5 bases). Trimming left V 5 bases short and J 2 bases short, with 10 bases between. Germline-derived CDR1 and CDR2 are SNHLY and FYNNEI. The CDR3 spans 14 residues.

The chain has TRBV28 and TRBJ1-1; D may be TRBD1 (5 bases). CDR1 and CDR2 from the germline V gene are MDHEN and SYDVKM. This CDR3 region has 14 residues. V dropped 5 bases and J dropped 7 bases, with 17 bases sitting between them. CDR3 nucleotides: TGTGCCAGCAGTCCCCACCAGGGCCCCAATGAAGCTTTCTTT. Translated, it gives CASSPHQGPNEAFF. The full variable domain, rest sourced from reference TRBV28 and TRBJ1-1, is DVKVTQSSRYLVKRTGEKVFLECVQDMDHENMFWYRQDPGLGLRLIYFSYDVKMKEKGDIPEGYSVSREKKERFSLILESASTNQTSMYLCASSPHQGPNEAFFGQGTRLTVV.

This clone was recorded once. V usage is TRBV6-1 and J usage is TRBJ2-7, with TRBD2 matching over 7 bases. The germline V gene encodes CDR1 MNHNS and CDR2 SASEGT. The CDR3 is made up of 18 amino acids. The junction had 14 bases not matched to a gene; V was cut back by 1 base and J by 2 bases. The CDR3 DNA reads TGTGCCAGCAGTGAAGATCTTTGGGCTAGCGGCCCTACCTACGAGCAGTACTTC. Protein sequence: CASSEDLWASGPTYEQYF.

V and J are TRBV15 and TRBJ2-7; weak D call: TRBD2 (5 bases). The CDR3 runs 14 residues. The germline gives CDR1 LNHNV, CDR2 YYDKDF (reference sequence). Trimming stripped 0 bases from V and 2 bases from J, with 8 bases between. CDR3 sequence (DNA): TGTGCCACCAGCAGAGAACTAGGCCCCTACGAGCAGTACTTC. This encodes CATSRELGPYEQYF.

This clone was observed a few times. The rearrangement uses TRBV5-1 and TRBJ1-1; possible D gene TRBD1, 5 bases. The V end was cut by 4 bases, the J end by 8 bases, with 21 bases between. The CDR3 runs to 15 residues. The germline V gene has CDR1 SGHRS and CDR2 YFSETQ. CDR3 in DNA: TGCGCCAGCAGCAGGGACGGGACCTCCCCCGGGGAAGCTTTCTTT. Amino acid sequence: CASSRDGTSPGEAFF. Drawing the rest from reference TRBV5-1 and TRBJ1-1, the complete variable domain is KAGVTQTPRYLIKTRGQQVTLSCSPISGHRSVSWYQQTPGQGLQFLFEYFSETQRNKGNFPGRFSGRQFSNSRSEMNVSTLELGDSALYLCASSRDGTSPGEAFFGQGTRLTVV.

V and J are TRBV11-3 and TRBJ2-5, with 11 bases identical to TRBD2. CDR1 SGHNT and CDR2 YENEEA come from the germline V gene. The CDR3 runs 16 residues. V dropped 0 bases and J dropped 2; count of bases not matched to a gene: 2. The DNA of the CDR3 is TGTGCCAGCAGCTTAGATCTAGCGGGGGGACAAGAGACCCAGTACTTC. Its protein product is CASSLDLAGGQETQYF. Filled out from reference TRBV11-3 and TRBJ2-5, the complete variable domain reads EAGVVQSPRYKIIEKKQPVAFWCNPISGHNTLYWYLQNLGQGPELLIRYENEEAVDDSQLPKDRFSAERLKGVDSTLKIQPAELGDSAVYLCASSLDLAGGQETQYFGPGTRLLVL.

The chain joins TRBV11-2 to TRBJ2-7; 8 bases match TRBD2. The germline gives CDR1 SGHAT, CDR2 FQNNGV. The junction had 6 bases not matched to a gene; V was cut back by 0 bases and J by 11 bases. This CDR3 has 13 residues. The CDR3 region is CASSLDYARGEYF. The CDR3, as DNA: TGTGCCAGCAGCTTAGACTATGCGCGGGGGGAGTACTTC.

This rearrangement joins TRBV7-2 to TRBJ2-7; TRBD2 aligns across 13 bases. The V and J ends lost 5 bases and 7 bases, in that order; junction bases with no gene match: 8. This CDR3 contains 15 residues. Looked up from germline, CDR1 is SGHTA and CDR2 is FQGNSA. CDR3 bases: TGTGCCAGCAGCCCCCAAGGACTAGCGGGAGATGAGCAGTACTTC. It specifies CASSPQGLAGDEQYF. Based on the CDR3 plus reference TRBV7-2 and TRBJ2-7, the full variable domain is GAGVSQSPSNKVTEKGKDVELRCDPISGHTALYWYRQSLGQGLEFLIYFQGNSAPDKSGLPSDRFSAERTGGSVSTLTIQRTQQEDSAVYLCASSPQGLAGDEQYFGPGTRLTVT.

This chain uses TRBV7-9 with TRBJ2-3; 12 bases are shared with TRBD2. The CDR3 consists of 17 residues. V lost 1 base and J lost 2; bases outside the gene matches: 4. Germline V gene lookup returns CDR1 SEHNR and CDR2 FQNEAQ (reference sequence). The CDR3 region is CASSLGASGGVTDTQYF. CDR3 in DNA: TGTGCCAGCAGCTTAGGGGCTAGCGGGGGGGTCACAGATACGCAGTATTTT.

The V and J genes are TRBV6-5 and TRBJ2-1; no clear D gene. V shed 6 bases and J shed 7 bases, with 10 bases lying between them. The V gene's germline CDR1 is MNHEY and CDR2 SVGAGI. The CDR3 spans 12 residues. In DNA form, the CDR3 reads TGTGCCAGCAGCGGACGGTTTAATGAGCAGTTCTTC. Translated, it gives CASSGRFNEQFF.

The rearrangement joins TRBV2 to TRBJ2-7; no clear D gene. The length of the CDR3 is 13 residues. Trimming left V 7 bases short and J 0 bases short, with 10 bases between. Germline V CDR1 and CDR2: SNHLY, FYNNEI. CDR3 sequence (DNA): TGTGCCAGCAAGTACACCAACTCCTACGAGCAGTACTTC. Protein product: CASKYTNSYEQYF.

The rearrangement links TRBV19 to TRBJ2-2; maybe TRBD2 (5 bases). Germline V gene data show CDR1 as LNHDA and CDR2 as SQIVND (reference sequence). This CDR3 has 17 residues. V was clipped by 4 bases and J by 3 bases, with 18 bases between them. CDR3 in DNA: TGTGCCAGTAGTAGGAGGACGCGCGGTCTAGACACCGGGGAGCTGTTTTTT. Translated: CASSRRTRGLDTGELFF. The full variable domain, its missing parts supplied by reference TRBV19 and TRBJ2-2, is DGGITQSPKYLFRKEGQNVTLSCEQNLNHDAMYWYRQDPGQGLRLIYYSQIVNDFQKGDIAEGYSVSREKKESFPLTVTSAQKNPTAFYLCASSRRTRGLDTGELFFGEGSRLTVL.

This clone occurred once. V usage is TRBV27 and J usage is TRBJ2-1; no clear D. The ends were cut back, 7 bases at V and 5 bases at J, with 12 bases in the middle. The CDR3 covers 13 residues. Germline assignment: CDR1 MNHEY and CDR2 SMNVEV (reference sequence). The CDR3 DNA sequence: TGTGCCAGCAATGGTACTCCCGACAATGAGCAGTTCTTC. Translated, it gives CASNGTPDNEQFF.

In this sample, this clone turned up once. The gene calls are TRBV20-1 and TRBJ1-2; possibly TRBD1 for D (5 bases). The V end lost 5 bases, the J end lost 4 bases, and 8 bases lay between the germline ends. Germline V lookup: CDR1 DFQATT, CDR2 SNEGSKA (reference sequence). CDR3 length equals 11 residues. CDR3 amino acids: CSAPGTYGYTF. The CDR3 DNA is TGCAGTGCTCCCGGGACCTATGGCTACACCTTC.

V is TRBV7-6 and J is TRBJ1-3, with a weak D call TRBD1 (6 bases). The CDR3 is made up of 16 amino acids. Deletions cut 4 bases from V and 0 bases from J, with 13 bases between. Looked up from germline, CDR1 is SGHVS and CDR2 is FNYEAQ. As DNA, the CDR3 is TGTGCCAGCAGCTCGCAGGGGTTTGACTCTGGAAACACCATATATTTT. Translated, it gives CASSSQGFDSGNTIYF.

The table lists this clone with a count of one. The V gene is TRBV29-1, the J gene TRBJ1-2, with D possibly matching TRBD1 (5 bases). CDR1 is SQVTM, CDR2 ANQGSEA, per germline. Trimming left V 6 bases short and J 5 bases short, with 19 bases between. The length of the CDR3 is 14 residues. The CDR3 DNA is TGCAGCGTCTCCGGGACTCATAATGGGTATGGCTACACCTTC. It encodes CSVSGTHNGYGYTF.

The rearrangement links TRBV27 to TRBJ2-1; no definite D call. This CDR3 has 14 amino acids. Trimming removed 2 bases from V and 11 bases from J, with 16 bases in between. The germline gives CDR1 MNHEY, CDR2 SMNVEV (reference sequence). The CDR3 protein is CASSLRPRTLQQFF. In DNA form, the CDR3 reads TGTGCCAGCAGTTTAAGGCCACGCACTCTCCAGCAGTTCTTC.

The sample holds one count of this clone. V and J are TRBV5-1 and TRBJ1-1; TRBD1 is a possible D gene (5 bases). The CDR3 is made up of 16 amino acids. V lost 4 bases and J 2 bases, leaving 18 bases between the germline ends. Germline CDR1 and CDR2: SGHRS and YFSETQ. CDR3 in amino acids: CASSPSGRGGNTEAFF. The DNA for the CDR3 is TGCGCCAGCAGCCCGAGTGGGAGGGGAGGCAACACTGAAGCTTTCTTT.

The CDR3 DNA sequence: TGTGCCATCAGGACGGGGGAGAACACTGAAGCTTTCTTT. This codes for CAIRTGENTEAFF. The rearrangement links TRBV10-3 to TRBJ1-1, with D possibly being TRBD1 (5 bases). The CDR3 loop spans 13 amino acids. The germline CDR1 and CDR2 sequences are ENHRY and SYGVKD. V lost 6 bases to trimming and J lost 1 base, with 9 bases between them.